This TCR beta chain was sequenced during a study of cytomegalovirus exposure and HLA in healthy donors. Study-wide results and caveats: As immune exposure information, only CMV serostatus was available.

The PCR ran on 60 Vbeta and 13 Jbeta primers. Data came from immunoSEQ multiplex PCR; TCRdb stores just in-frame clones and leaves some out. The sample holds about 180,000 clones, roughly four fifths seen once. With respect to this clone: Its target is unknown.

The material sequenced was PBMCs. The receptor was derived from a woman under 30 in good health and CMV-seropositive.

The CDR3 sequence is CASSQGGNRVGYTF. CDR3 nucleotide sequence: TGCGCCAGCAGCCAAGGTGGAAATCGGGTTGGCTACACCTTC. This chain connects TRBV4-1 to TRBJ1-2; D remains unclear. CDR3 size: 14 residues. Trimming took off 1 base at V and 7 bases at J, with 13 bases between the two ends. Germline V gene sequence: CDR1 MGHRA, CDR2 YSYEKL.